The clone carrying this TCR beta chain has only a few counts. The data are from a study of response to subunit inactivated influenza vaccine. TCRdb re-called the RT-PCR reads through MiXCR, storing one row per CDR3 protein. The sample comprises 710,000 or so distinct CDR3 sequences, 15% to 19% of which are singletons, and around 10% rests with the top ten. The CDR3 is 15 residues long. Trimming took 5 bases from V and 4 from J; bases not matched to a gene: 6. The germline CDR1 and CDR2 sequences are MDHEN and SYDVKM. The sample here was PBMCs from blood, taken approximately 13 days after vaccination. The chain joins TRBV28 to TRBJ2-2; TRBD1 agrees at 8 bases. This TCR was recovered from a man aged 45 to 65 who received an inactivated influenza vaccine. In DNA, the CDR3 is TGTGCCAGCAGTGGCCGGGACAGGTTCACCGGGGAGCTGTTTTTT. Encoded protein: CASSGRDRFTGELFF. The full variable domain, rest sourced from reference TRBV28 and TRBJ2-2, is DVKVTQSSRYLVKRTGEKVFLECVQDMDHENMFWYRQDPGLGLRLIYFSYDVKMKEKGDIPEGYSVSREKKERFSLILESASTNQTSMYLCASSGRDRFTGELFFGEGSRLTVL.